This T cell receptor beta chain was obtained from a study of early T cells in non-severe SARS-CoV-2 infection. Looking at the study overall: Sequencing input comprised bulk RNA from unsorted whole blood; chain pairing was not available.

In the library, individual cDNA molecules carried attached unique molecular identifiers. Using its own MiXCR run on the 5' RACE reads, TCRdb lists one record per CDR3 protein. The data show more than 65,000 distinct CDR3 sequences, with more than 12% seen just once and 3.9% held by the top ten. The CDR3 has 15 amino acids. Trimming left V 0 bases short and J 4 bases short, with 13 bases between. Germline CDR1 is SGHRS and CDR2 is YFSETQ. This receptor was identified in an adult who was a healthcare worker with PCR-confirmed SARS-CoV-2 infection or an uninfected control (not recorded which). The V and J genes are TRBV5-1 and TRBJ1-1, with D perhaps matching TRBD1 (5 bases). This specimen consisted of whole blood, obtained at baseline. The CDR3 nucleotides read TGCGCCAGCAGCTTGGAGCCCGGGGCTGGCACTGAAGCTTTCTTT. Translated, it gives CASSLEPGAGTEAFF.